Below, one T cell receptor (beta chain) is given with its context. Its antigen is as yet unknown. V dropped 0 bases and J dropped 2 bases, with 11 bases sitting between them. The CDR3 is 15 amino acids. Germline CDR1 is GTSNPN and CDR2 is SVGIG (reference sequence). The sample belongs to a study of radiation and T cells in renal cell carcinoma. Study findings and constraints: Pretreatment tumor biopsies were lacking, so baseline clonotypes are unknown.

Generated by immunoSEQ multiplex PCR, the TCRdb table keeps only in-frame clones and is missing some. Among 70,000 to 95,000 clones, 82% were seen once, and the ten largest hold more than 5.5%. The sample's time point: baseline pretreatment blood. The treatment: 15 Gy SBRT to primary tumor, nephrectomy 4 weeks later. The sequence was obtained from a man aged 55 to 70 with renal cell carcinoma. The rearrangement uses TRBV30 and TRBJ2-1; D may be TRBD1 or TRBD2 (6 bases each). The sample was blood, taken from a patient whose treatment included radiotherapy and nephrectomy. The DNA for the CDR3 is TGTGCCTGGAGTGTACGGGGGCTTGCCTACAATGAGCAGTTCTTC. The encoded protein is CAWSVRGLAYNEQFF.